The sequence of this TCR beta chain was determined in a study of cytomegalovirus exposure and HLA in healthy donors. Study observations and caveats: Roughly uniform depth of sequencing across donors was assumed in presence/absence analyses.

Use of 60 Vbeta and 13 Jbeta primers characterized the PCR. Authors' processing steps: Unique TCR beta chains totaled approximately 83 million in a later count, with approximately 11 million of them shared. TCRdb's copy holds only in-frame clones and misses some; the assay was immunoSEQ multiplex PCR. V, J and clone size were drawn from that table, and D and trimming were deduced from the DNA. Here the sample spans approximately 130,000 clones, approximately 85% being singletons. As concerns this clone: Its antigen is currently unknown.

The germline gives CDR1 MNHEY, CDR2 SMNVEV (reference sequence). The V gene end was trimmed by 2 bases and the J gene end by 4 bases; junction bases not matched to a gene: 9. The CDR3 spans 16 residues. The V and J genes are TRBV27 and TRBJ1-1, with 8 bases identical to TRBD1. Sequencing was performed on PBMCs. This TCR came from a woman younger than 45 in good health and CMV-seropositive. Here the CDR3 DNA reads TGTGCCAGCAGTTTAAGTTCAACAGGGGGAGGCACTGAAGCTTTCTTT. This codes for CASSLSSTGGGTEAFF.